The 23 T cell receptor beta chains presented below share a single source sample, sequenced in a study of cytomegalovirus exposure and HLA in healthy donors. This table comes from immunoSEQ multiplex PCR, and its TCRdb copy is limited to in-frame clones, with some not included. The data show about 160,000 clones, approximately 84% seen once. The sequenced sample consisted of PBMCs. The receptors were gathered from a man aged 25 to 40 in good health and CMV-seropositive.

V is TRBV19 and J is TRBJ1-1; D call uncertain. Germline V lookup: CDR1 LNHDA, CDR2 SQIVND (reference sequence). With 3 bases removed from V and 7 bases from J, the gap between germline ends came to 15 bases. The CDR3 has 14 residues. The CDR3 DNA reads as TGTGCCAGTAGTATCCGGGTCCAAGCGGGTGAAGCTTTCTTT. Amino acids: CASSIRVQAGEAFF.

This clone has just a few counts. The chain is built from TRBV2 and TRBJ1-4, with 8 bases lining up with TRBD1. This CDR3 comprises 14 residues. CDR1 is SNHLY and CDR2 is FYNNEI in the germline V gene. The V segment lost 2 bases and the J segment 5 bases; nucleotides outside the gene matches: 1. In nucleotides, the CDR3 is TGTGCCAGCAGTGAACAGGGGGCAAATGAAAAACTGTTTTTT. It codes for CASSEQGANEKLFF.

This clone was seen only once. The chain combines TRBV6-4 with TRBJ2-2; TRBD1 matches at 9 bases. V lost 5 bases and J lost 6; bases outside the gene matches: 7. CDR1 MRHNA and CDR2 SNTAGT come from the germline V gene. The CDR3 covers 15 residues. The chain's CDR3 is CASSRRRQGAGELFF. In DNA, the CDR3 is TGTGCCAGCAGTAGGAGAAGACAGGGGGCCGGGGAGCTGTTTTTT.

This clone was seen a few times. This chain uses TRBV21-1 with TRBJ2-5; TRBD2, the table's D call, was not compared with the DNA. TRBV21-1 represents a pseudogene. This CDR3 comprises 15 residues. The CDR3 DNA follows: TGTGCCAGCAGCGATAGCGGGAGGGCCCCAGAGACCCAGTACTTC. This translates into CASSDSGRAPETQYF.

The V and J genes are TRBV5-1 and TRBJ2-3; maybe TRBD1 (7 bases). V was shortened by 3 bases and J by 3 bases, with 17 bases between the two germline ends. The V gene's germline CDR1 is SGHRS and CDR2 YFSETQ. The CDR3 consists of 16 residues. In DNA form, the CDR3 reads TGCGCCAGCAGCTCCACTACAGGGGCGGGGACAGATACGCAGTATTTT. Protein sequence: CASSSTTGAGTDTQYF.

For the CDR3, the DNA is TGTGCCAGCAGCCTACGGGGGGGCTCTGGAAACACCATATATTTT. Protein product: CASSLRGGSGNTIYF. The rearrangement links TRBV7-9 to TRBJ1-3, with D perhaps TRBD1 (5 bases). The length of the CDR3 is 15 residues. Germline CDR1 SEHNR, CDR2 FQNEAQ (reference sequence). The V gene lost 5 bases and the J gene lost 0 bases, with 11 bases spanning the gap.

J is TRBJ1-1 and V is TRBV5-1; TRBD1 might be the D (6 bases). CDR3 length equals 14 residues. Germline CDR1 reads SGHRS; CDR2 reads YFSETQ. Trimming shortened V by 4 bases and J by 6 bases, and 16 bases separated the two germline ends. Here the CDR3 reads CASSQAREGAEAFF. DNA of the CDR3: TGCGCCAGCAGCCAAGCAAGGGAGGGGGCTGAAGCTTTCTTT.

This clone was picked up a small number of times. The chain combines TRBV7-8 with TRBJ2-3; 9 nucleotides match TRBD2. CDR1 is SGHVS, CDR2 FQNEAQ, per germline. V was clipped by 5 bases and J by 4 bases; unmatched bases: 7. The CDR3 extends over 15 amino acids. The CDR3 protein is CASSLSIAGADTQYF. DNA for the CDR3: TGTGCCAGCAGCCTTTCCATAGCGGGAGCAGATACGCAGTATTTT.

This chain connects TRBV19 to TRBJ2-3, with 7 bases matching TRBD2. The CDR3 runs to 16 residues. Trimming removed 1 base from V and 1 base from J; junction bases left unmatched: 5. Looked up from germline, CDR1 is LNHDA and CDR2 is SQIVND (reference sequence). This CDR3 reads CASSIGSGARTDTQYF. Written as DNA, the CDR3 is TGTGCCAGTAGTATAGGGAGCGGGGCCCGCACAGATACGCAGTATTTT.

The chain carries TRBV5-4 and TRBJ1-1; a weak D match, TRBD1 (5 bases). Trimming took off 4 bases at V and 3 bases at J, with 13 bases between the two ends. The length of the CDR3 is 14 residues. Germline CDR1 reads SGHNT; CDR2 reads YYREEE (reference sequence). This CDR3 is CASSPGWGDTEAFF. The DNA of the CDR3 is TGTGCCAGCAGCCCGGGGTGGGGGGACACTGAAGCTTTCTTT.

This sequence joins TRBV7-8 and TRBJ2-1, with D possibly matching TRBD2 (5 bases). Germline lookup yields CDR1 SGHVS and CDR2 FQNEAQ. Trimming stripped 5 bases from V and 5 bases from J, with 7 bases between. The CDR3 length is 12 residues. The CDR3 region is CASSRADNEQFF. For the CDR3, the DNA is TGTGCCAGCAGCCGAGCGGACAATGAGCAGTTCTTC.

The chain links TRBV28 to TRBJ2-7; a possible D gene is TRBD2 (6 bases). The V and J ends lost 3 bases and 0 bases respectively, with 12 bases between them. CDR1 is MDHEN, CDR2 SYDVKM, per germline. There are 15 residues in the CDR3. The chain's CDR3 is CASSLRGRLSYEQYF. The CDR3 DNA sequence: TGTGCCAGCAGTTTGCGGGGCAGGCTCTCCTACGAGCAGTACTTC.

The genes are TRBV7-6 and TRBJ1-1; D not resolved. The CDR3 runs 13 residues. Germline CDR1 is SGHVS and CDR2 is FNYEAQ. V was clipped by 2 bases and J by 6 bases, with 10 bases between them. The CDR3 DNA sequence: TGTGCCAGCAGCTTAAACGGGAAAGCTGAAGCTTTCTTT. Its translation: CASSLNGKAEAFF.

The chain carries TRBV5-6 and TRBJ2-7; possible D gene TRBD2, 5 bases. This CDR3 has 13 amino acids. Germline values: CDR1 SGHDT, CDR2 YYEEEE. Trimming removed 0 bases from V and 11 bases from J, with 15 bases in between. CDR3 residues: CASSLATRSGEYF. Here the CDR3 DNA reads TGTGCCAGCAGCTTGGCCACGCGGTCCGGGGAGTACTTC.

The gene calls are TRBV6-5 and TRBJ1-1; D not certain. Germline lookup yields CDR1 MNHEY and CDR2 SVGAGI. This CDR3 has 15 amino acids. V lost 0 bases and J 2 bases, leaving 10 bases between the germline ends. CDR3 sequence (DNA): TGTGCCAGCAGTTACTCGACCAGCGGAAACACTGAAGCTTTCTTT. This sequence encodes CASSYSTSGNTEAFF.

This clone came up a few times. The chain is built from TRBV2 and TRBJ2-2, with 7 bases that match TRBD1. Germline CDR1 is SNHLY and CDR2 is FYNNEI. Trimming took 7 bases from V and 7 from J; bases not matched to a gene: 12. The CDR3 is made up of 15 amino acids. CDR3 nucleotide sequence: TGTGCCAGCAATATCCCGGACAGGACGGTCGGGGAGCTGTTTTTT. It translates to CASNIPDRTVGELFF.

The chain combines TRBV7-2 with TRBJ2-3; 8 bases are shared with TRBD2. The V and J ends lost 2 bases and 4 bases, in that order; junction bases with no gene match: 8. The CDR3 length is 16 residues. Per the germline V gene, CDR1 is SGHTA and CDR2 is FQGNSA. The CDR3 DNA follows: TGTGCCAGCAGCTTAAACGGGGGGGCCTACGCAGATACGCAGTATTTT. This encodes CASSLNGGAYADTQYF.

The chain uses TRBV7-6 and TRBJ1-5, with D possibly TRBD1 on 5 matching bases. Per germline, CDR1 SGHVS and CDR2 FNYEAQ. CDR3 length: 15 amino acids. V lost 5 bases to trimming and J lost 3 bases, with 14 bases between them. CDR3 DNA: TGTGCCAGCAGCGCCATGACAGACCACAATCAGCCCCAGCATTTT. This encodes CASSAMTDHNQPQHF. Full variable domain (outside the CDR3, taken from reference TRBV7-6 and TRBJ1-5): GAGVSQSPRYKVTKRGQDVALRCDPISGHVSLYWYRQALGQGPEFLTYFNYEAQQDKSGLPNDRFSAERPEGSISTLTIQRTEQRDSAMYRCASSAMTDHNQPQHFGDGTRLSIL.

The V call is TRBV25-1, the J call TRBJ1-6; D ambiguous. Germline V gene sequence: CDR1 MGHDK, CDR2 SYGVNS. The CDR3 runs to 15 residues. Trimming removed 1 base at V and 5 bases at J, with 9 bases between. CDR3: CASSESNRNNSPLHF. The DNA for the CDR3 is TGTGCCAGCAGTGAATCAAACAGAAATAATTCACCCCTCCACTTT.

This clone is a singleton in its sample. The J gene is TRBJ2-1, the V gene TRBV10-2; possible D gene TRBD1, 6 bases. V was clipped by 9 bases and J by 10 bases, with 16 bases between them. This CDR3 region has 12 residues. The germline CDR1 and CDR2 sequences are WSHSY and SAAADI. CDR3 in DNA: TGCGCCAGTCTACAGGGTACCGGGGAGCAGTTCTTC. Amino acid sequence: CASLQGTGEQFF.

CDR3 DNA: TGTGCCAGTACCCAGTACAGGGGGACAGCTGGGGCCAACGTCCTGACTTTC. Its protein is CASTQYRGTAGANVLTF. The chain is built from TRBV19 and TRBJ2-6; 8 bases are a match to TRBD1. V shed 7 bases and J 2 bases; nucleotides not matched to a gene: 10. This CDR3 comprises 17 residues. The germline CDR1 and CDR2 sequences are LNHDA and SQIVND (reference sequence).

This clone was observed a single time. V gene TRBV9 combines with J gene TRBJ1-1, with D possibly matching TRBD1 (6 bases). CDR3 size: 15 residues. Trimming took 4 bases from V and 3 from J, leaving 16 bases between them. CDR1 SGDLS and CDR2 YYNGEE come from the germline V gene. CDR3 residues: CASSLNRASHTEAFF. DNA for the CDR3: TGTGCCAGCAGCCTCAACAGGGCCTCCCACACTGAAGCTTTCTTT.

The J gene is TRBJ1-5, the V gene TRBV7-8; TRBD1 is a possible D gene (5 bases). Germline V gene sequence: CDR1 SGHVS, CDR2 FQNEAQ. Trimming stripped 1 base from V and 0 bases from J, with 7 bases between. The length of the CDR3 is 15 residues. The DNA for the CDR3 is TGTGCCAGCAGCTTAGAGGACACTAGCAATCAGCCCCAGCATTTT. It codes for CASSLEDTSNQPQHF.